A selection of T cell receptor beta chains follows, all from one sample in a study of response to subunit inactivated influenza vaccine. TCRdb re-derived calls from the RT-PCR reads in MiXCR, one entry per CDR3 protein. The sample has under 200,000 distinct CDR3 sequences, around 11% seen once. The sample here was CD8+ T cells sorted from PBMCs, taken roughly 24 months after vaccination. Receptor source: a man between 50 and 75 years old who received an inactivated influenza vaccine. Both conserved end residues are part of each CDR3. A D gene is named only where the DNA matches it firmly. Size tells how often a clone was seen (once, few, many) or the class of an expanded clone, and some rows leave it out.

clone size: NA; CDR3 length: 16; J gene: TRBJ2-4; D gene: TRBD2; V gene: TRBV7-9; CDR3 DNA: TGTGCCAGCAGCTTAACGGCGGGAGGGACCAAAAACATTCAGTACTTC; CDR3 protein: CASSLTAGGTKNIQYF
clone size: NA; CDR3 length: 14; J gene: TRBJ2-7; D gene: TRBD1; V gene: TRBV28; CDR3 DNA: TGTGCCAGCAGTGGCCCGGGACAGGGGCACGAGCAGTACTTC; CDR3 protein: CASSGPGQGHEQYF
clone size: NA; CDR3 length: 14; J gene: TRBJ1-2; D gene: NA; V gene: TRBV15; CDR3 DNA: TGTGCCACCAGCAGAGATGTCGACAGCTATGGCTACACCTTC; CDR3 protein: CATSRDVDSYGYTF
clone size: few; CDR3 length: 15; J gene: TRBJ1-1; D gene: NA; V gene: TRBV4-2; CDR3 DNA: TGTGCCAGCAGCCAAGGGTCCCGAGGGACACCTGAAGCTTTCTTT; CDR3 protein: CASSQGSRGTPEAFF
clone size: NA; CDR3 length: 14; J gene: TRBJ2-1; D gene: NA; V gene: TRBV7-8; CDR3 DNA: TGTGCCAGCAGCTTAGCGGGACGGATCAATGAGCAGTTCTTC; CDR3 protein: CASSLAGRINEQFF
clone size: few; CDR3 length: 18; J gene: TRBJ2-1; D gene: TRBD2; V gene: TRBV12-3/TRBV12-4; CDR3 DNA: TGTGCCAGCAGTTTATCGGCTTTCCGACTAGCGGGAGTGAATGAGCAGTTCTTC; CDR3 protein: CASSLSAFRLAGVNEQFF
clone size: many; CDR3 length: 13; J gene: TRBJ2-7; D gene: NA; V gene: TRBV5-6; CDR3 DNA: TGTGCCAGCAGCTTCTCCAGGGAGTACGAGCAGTACTTC; CDR3 protein: CASSFSREYEQYF
clone size: many; CDR3 length: 15; J gene: TRBJ1-5; D gene: NA; V gene: TRBV27; CDR3 DNA: TGTGCCAGCAGAACCGGGACGGGAGGAAATCAGCCCCAGCATTTT; CDR3 protein: CASRTGTGGNQPQHF
clone size: many; CDR3 length: 14; J gene: TRBJ2-1; D gene: NA; V gene: TRBV12-3/TRBV12-4; CDR3 DNA: TGTGCCAGCAGTTTAGTACTAGTAGGCCATGAGCAGTTCTTC; CDR3 protein: CASSLVLVGHEQFF
clone size: NA; CDR3 length: 16; J gene: TRBJ2-3; D gene: TRBD1; V gene: TRBV6-1; CDR3 DNA: TGTGCCAGCACCGACTGGGCGGGACAGGATTCATATACGCAGTATTTT; CDR3 protein: CASTDWAGQDSYTQYF
clone size: NA; CDR3 length: 15; J gene: TRBJ2-7; D gene: NA; V gene: TRBV18; CDR3 DNA: TGTGCCAGCTCACCACCGGGCGGGCCGTCCTACGAGCAGTACTTC; CDR3 protein: CASSPPGGPSYEQYF
clone size: many; CDR3 length: 15; J gene: TRBJ2-7; D gene: TRBD2; V gene: TRBV15; CDR3 DNA: TGTGCCACCAGCACAATAGCGGGAACAGAGGTCGAGCAGTACTTC; CDR3 protein: CATSTIAGTEVEQYF
clone size: NA; CDR3 length: 15; J gene: TRBJ2-7; D gene: NA; V gene: TRBV5-6; CDR3 DNA: TGTGCCAGCAGCCTGAGGGCTTCTAGCTCCTACGAGCAGTACTTC; CDR3 protein: CASSLRASSSYEQYF
clone size: few; CDR3 length: 15; J gene: TRBJ2-7; D gene: TRBD1; V gene: TRBV7-8; CDR3 DNA: TGTGCCAGCAGCCCAGTTAGGCAGGGGGCCTACGAGCAGTACTTC; CDR3 protein: CASSPVRQGAYEQYF
clone size: NA; CDR3 length: 15; J gene: TRBJ2-2; D gene: NA; V gene: TRBV6-1; CDR3 DNA: TGTGCCAGCAGGGAATTCAGGGGTGCCACCGGGGAGCTGTTTTTT; CDR3 protein: CASREFRGATGELFF
clone size: few; CDR3 length: 14; J gene: TRBJ2-1; D gene: NA; V gene: TRBV9; CDR3 DNA: TGTGCCAGCAGCGTAGAACTAGTGAACAATGAGCAGTTCTTC; CDR3 protein: CASSVELVNNEQFF
clone size: few; CDR3 length: 10; J gene: TRBJ2-5; D gene: NA; V gene: TRBV29-1; CDR3 DNA: TGCAGCGTGCGCAGGGAGACCCAGTACTTC; CDR3 protein: CSVRRETQYF
clone size: few; CDR3 length: 20; J gene: TRBJ2-1; D gene: NA; V gene: TRBV7-2; CDR3 DNA: TGTGCCAGCAGCTTAGCGTATCCGGGTACTAACTCCAACTCCTACAATGAGCAGTTCTTC; CDR3 protein: CASSLAYPGTNSNSYNEQFF
clone size: NA; CDR3 length: 14; J gene: TRBJ2-7; D gene: NA; V gene: TRBV19; CDR3 DNA: TGTGCCAGTAGTTCCTGGGACCAGTCCTACGAGCAGTACTTC; CDR3 protein: CASSSWDQSYEQYF
clone size: NA; CDR3 length: 16; J gene: TRBJ2-3; D gene: TRBD2; V gene: TRBV11-2; CDR3 DNA: TGTGCCAGCAGCTTAGCCATAAGCGGGGGGGCAGATACGCAGTATTTT; CDR3 protein: CASSLAISGGADTQYF
clone size: many; CDR3 length: 11; J gene: TRBJ2-1; D gene: NA; V gene: TRBV25-1; CDR3 DNA: TGTGCCAGCGATGAGGGCAATGAGCAGTTCTTC; CDR3 protein: CASDEGNEQFF
clone size: NA; CDR3 length: 14; J gene: TRBJ2-1; D gene: NA; V gene: TRBV3-1; CDR3 DNA: TGTGCCAGCAGCCAAGACCCCAGTGAAAGGGAGCAGTTCTTC; CDR3 protein: CASSQDPSEREQFF
clone size: few; CDR3 length: 15; J gene: TRBJ2-1; D gene: NA; V gene: TRBV11-2; CDR3 DNA: TGTGCCAGCACCCTAGGGCTATACTCCTACAATGAGCAGTTCTTC; CDR3 protein: CASTLGLYSYNEQFF
clone size: NA; CDR3 length: 14; J gene: TRBJ2-5; D gene: NA; V gene: TRBV4-1; CDR3 DNA: TGCGCCAGCAGCCAAGATTGGGGTGAAGGGACCCAGTACTTC; CDR3 protein: CASSQDWGEGTQYF
clone size: few; CDR3 length: 17; J gene: TRBJ2-5; D gene: NA; V gene: TRBV5-5; CDR3 DNA: TGTGCCAGCATAGGTCCGTGCCGGGGTTTTAATCGAGAGACCCAGTACTTC; CDR3 protein: CASIGPCRGFNRETQYF
clone size: NA; CDR3 length: 13; J gene: TRBJ2-1; D gene: NA; V gene: TRBV9; CDR3 DNA: TGTGCCAGCAGCCCCCTGGACTACAATGAGCAGTTCTTC; CDR3 protein: CASSPLDYNEQFF
clone size: NA; CDR3 length: 18; J gene: TRBJ2-5; D gene: NA; V gene: TRBV20-1; CDR3 DNA: TGCAGTGCTAGTTTTAGCCCATCAGGTGTAGGGTCCCAAGAGACCCAGTACTTC; CDR3 protein: CSASFSPSGVGSQETQYF
clone size: many; CDR3 length: 13; J gene: TRBJ2-2; D gene: TRBD2; V gene: TRBV6-1; CDR3 DNA: TGTGCCAGCAGCGGGGGGGACACCGGGGAGCTGTTTTTT; CDR3 protein: CASSGGDTGELFF
clone size: many; CDR3 length: 12; J gene: TRBJ2-7; D gene: NA; V gene: TRBV25-1; CDR3 DNA: TGTGCCAGCAGTGATACAGGGTACGAGCAGTACTTC; CDR3 protein: CASSDTGYEQYF